This T cell receptor (beta chain) was documented in a study of blood T cells in healthy people across ages. Study-level findings and limits: Age advanced and TCR beta diversity per million T cells fell, roughly linearly. Conclusively comparing naive with antigen-experienced cells was impossible with unsorted PBMCs.

Comment on this clonotype: As yet, its antigen is unknown.

The donors, healthy Caucasians from Russia, were aged roughly 6 to 90. Each individual donor underwent a draw of approximately 10 milliliters of peripheral blood. Trimming cost V 6 bases and J 13 bases; bases outside gene matches: 15. The CDR3 loop spans 14 amino acids. A second PCR of roughly 7 to 11 cycles used a sample-barcoded 5' primer and a J-beta primer mix. TCRdb called the 5' RACE reads again in MiXCR, with one record for every CDR3 protein. The table includes roughly 1,700,000 distinct CDR3 sequences, 28% detected once. The clonotype was recovered from a woman in her 30s in good health. This rearrangement joins TRBV12-3 or TRBV12-4 to TRBJ2-4; 7 nucleotides line up with TRBD2. Sequenced input: blood. CDR3 DNA sequence: TGTGCCAGCAGGGACGGGACTAAAAGGAATGAGCAGTACTTC. Translation gives CASRDGTKRNEQYF.